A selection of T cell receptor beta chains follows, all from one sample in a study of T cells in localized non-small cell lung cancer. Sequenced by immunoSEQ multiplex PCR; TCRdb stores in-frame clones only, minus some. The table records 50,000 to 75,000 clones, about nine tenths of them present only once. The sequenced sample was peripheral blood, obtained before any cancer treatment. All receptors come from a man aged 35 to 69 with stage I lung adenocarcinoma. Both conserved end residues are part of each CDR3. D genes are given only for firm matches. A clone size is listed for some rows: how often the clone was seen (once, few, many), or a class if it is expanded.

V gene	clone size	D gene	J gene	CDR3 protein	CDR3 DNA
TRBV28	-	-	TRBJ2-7	CASTRAGYEQYF	TGTGCCAGCACCCGGGCAGGGTACGAGCAGTACTTC
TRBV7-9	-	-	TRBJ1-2	CASSRITGSRGYTF	TGTGCCAGCAGCCGAATCACAGGGTCACGCGGCTACACCTTC
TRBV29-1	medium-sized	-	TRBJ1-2	CSVVEAGNYGYTF	TGCAGCGTTGTTGAGGCAGGCAACTATGGCTACACCTTC
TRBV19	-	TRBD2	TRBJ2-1	CASSRLAGGLGEQFF	TGTGCCAGTAGTCGACTAGCGGGAGGGCTCGGTGAGCAGTTCTTC
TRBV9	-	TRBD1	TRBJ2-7	CASSTGTGEYEQYF	TGTGCCAGCAGCACCGGGACAGGGGAGTACGAGCAGTACTTC
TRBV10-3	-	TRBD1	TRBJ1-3	CAIRTGSGNTIYF	TGTGCCATCAGGACAGGGTCTGGAAACACCATATATTTT
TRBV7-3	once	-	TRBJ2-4	CASSPPGAKNIQYF	TGTGCCAGCAGCCCGCCCGGTGCCAAAAACATTCAGTACTTC
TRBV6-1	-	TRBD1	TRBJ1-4	CASSWDRGDEKLFF	TGTGCCAGCAGTTGGGACAGGGGGGATGAAAAACTGTTTTTT
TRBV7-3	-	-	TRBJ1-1	CASSFLSAKNTEAFF	TGTGCCAGCAGCTTTCTCTCGGCAAAGAACACTGAAGCTTTCTTT
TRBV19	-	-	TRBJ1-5	CASSFADLSNQPQHF	TGTGCCAGTAGTTTTGCAGACCTTAGCAATCAGCCCCAGCATTTT
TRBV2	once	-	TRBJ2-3	CASSEAGVDTQYF	TGTGCCAGCAGTGAAGCGGGAGTCGATACGCAGTATTTT
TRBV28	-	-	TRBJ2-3	CASSSGVGDTDTQYF	TGTGCCAGCAGTTCGGGAGTCGGGGACACAGATACGCAGTATTTT
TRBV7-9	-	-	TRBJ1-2	CASSLVPGDGYTF	TGTGCCAGCAGCTTAGTTCCAGGGGATGGCTACACCTTC
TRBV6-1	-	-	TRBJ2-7	CASSEGGGDYEQYF	TGTGCCAGCAGTGAAGGGGGCGGAGACTACGAGCAGTACTTC
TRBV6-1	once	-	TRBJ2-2	CASSEIFLDSNTGELFF	TGTGCCAGCAGTGAAATATTCTTGGACAGCAACACCGGGGAGCTGTTTTTT
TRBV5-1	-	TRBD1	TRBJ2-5	CASSLGGWETQYF	TGCGCCAGCAGCCTAGGGGGCTGGGAGACCCAGTACTTC
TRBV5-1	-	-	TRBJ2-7	CASMATEGSYEQYF	TGCGCCAGCATGGCGACGGAGGGATCCTACGAGCAGTACTTC
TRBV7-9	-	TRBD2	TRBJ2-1	CASSPSGSSDEQFF	TGTGCCAGCAGCCCCAGCGGGAGTAGCGATGAGCAGTTCTTC
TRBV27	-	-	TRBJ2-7	CASSLLQGQEQYF	TGTGCCAGCAGTCTTTTACAGGGCCAGGAGCAGTACTTC
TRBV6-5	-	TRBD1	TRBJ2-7	CASSYSPGTAAYEQYF	TGTGCCAGCAGTTATTCCCCCGGGACAGCAGCCTACGAGCAGTACTTC
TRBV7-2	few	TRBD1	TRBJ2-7	CASSLENTGVSYEQYF	TGTGCCAGCAGCTTAGAGAACACAGGGGTCTCCTACGAGCAGTACTTC
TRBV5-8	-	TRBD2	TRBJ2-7	CASSLGVPHLGLAESYEQYF	TGTGCCAGCAGCTTGGGGGTCCCTCACCTCGGACTAGCGGAGTCCTACGAGCAGTACTTC
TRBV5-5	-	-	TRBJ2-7	CASSLPDRQASYEQYF	TGTGCCAGCAGCTTGCCCGACCGACAGGCGTCCTACGAGCAGTACTTC
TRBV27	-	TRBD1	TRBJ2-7	CATSEGLGQIYEQYF	TGTGCCACTTCTGAGGGTTTGGGACAGATTTACGAGCAGTACTTC
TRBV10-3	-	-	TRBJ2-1	CAISAMGQAYNEQFF	TGTGCCATCAGTGCTATGGGGCAGGCCTACAATGAGCAGTTCTTC
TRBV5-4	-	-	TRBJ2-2	CASSLEDSQAGELFF	TGTGCCAGCAGCTTGGAGGACTCCCAAGCCGGGGAGCTGTTTTTT
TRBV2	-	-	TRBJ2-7	CASSESSGAAYEQYF	TGTGCCAGCAGTGAATCTTCGGGGGCGGCGTACGAGCAGTACTTC
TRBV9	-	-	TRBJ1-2	CASSVDASGNGYTF	TGTGCCAGCAGCGTAGATGCATCGGGGAATGGCTACACCTTC
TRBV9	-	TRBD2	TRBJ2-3	CASSVDPGGSDTQYF	TGTGCCAGCAGCGTAGACCCGGGAGGGTCAGATACGCAGTATTTT
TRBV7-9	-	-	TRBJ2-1	CASSFGGSLNEQFF	TGTGCCAGCAGCTTCGGGGGCTCTTTGAATGAGCAGTTCTTC
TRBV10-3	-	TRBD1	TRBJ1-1	CAISPGQTNTEAFF	TGTGCCATCAGCCCGGGACAGACGAACACTGAAGCTTTCTTT
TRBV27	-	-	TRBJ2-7	CASSLFGDHEQYF	TGTGCCAGCAGTTTATTTGGGGACCACGAGCAGTACTTC
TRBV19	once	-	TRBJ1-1	CASSNDIYTEAFF	TGTGCCAGTAGTAATGACATCTACACTGAAGCTTTCTTT
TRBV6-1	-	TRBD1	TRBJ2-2	CASRPTGRNTGELFF	TGTGCCAGCAGACCGACAGGGAGAAACACCGGGGAGCTGTTTTTT
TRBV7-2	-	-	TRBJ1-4	CASSFEGQAEKLFF	TGTGCCAGCAGCTTCGAGGGACAAGCCGAAAAACTGTTTTTT
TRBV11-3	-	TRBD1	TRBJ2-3	CASSLGPGQITDTQYF	TGTGCCAGCAGCTTAGGCCCGGGACAGATCACAGATACGCAGTATTTT
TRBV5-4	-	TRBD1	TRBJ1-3	CASSLTGSGNTIYF	TGTGCCAGCAGTTTGACAGGGTCAGGAAACACCATATATTTT
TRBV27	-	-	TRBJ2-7	CASSLWEGAEEQYF	TGTGCCAGCAGTTTATGGGAGGGGGCGGAAGAGCAGTACTTC
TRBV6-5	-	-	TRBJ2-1	CASSPMEPYNEQFF	TGTGCCAGCAGTCCAATGGAACCTTACAATGAGCAGTTCTTC
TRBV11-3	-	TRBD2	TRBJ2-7	CASSLGGLAGNGDEQYF	TGTGCCAGCAGCTTAGGGGGACTAGCGGGGAATGGCGACGAGCAGTACTTC
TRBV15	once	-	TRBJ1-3	CATSRDWAGAGNTIYF	TGTGCCACCAGCAGAGATTGGGCAGGGGCTGGAAACACCATATATTTT
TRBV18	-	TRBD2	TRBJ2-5	CASSRVAGVPETQYF	TGTGCCAGCTCACGGGTAGCGGGAGTGCCAGAGACCCAGTACTTC
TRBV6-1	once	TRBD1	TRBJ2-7	CASHRGYEQYF	TGTGCCAGCCACAGGGGCTACGAGCAGTACTTC
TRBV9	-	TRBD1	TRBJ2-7	CASSFRDRGVYEQYF	TGTGCCAGCAGCTTCCGGGACAGGGGGGTTTACGAGCAGTACTTC
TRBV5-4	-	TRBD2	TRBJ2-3	CASSIIAGVGADTQYF	TGTGCCAGCAGCATAATAGCGGGAGTCGGGGCAGATACGCAGTATTTT
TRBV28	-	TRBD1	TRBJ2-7	CASSFVGRGLGEQYF	TGTGCCAGCAGTTTTGTCGGCAGGGGGCTAGGCGAGCAGTACTTC
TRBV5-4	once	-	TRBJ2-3	CASSQRMAPDTQYF	TGTGCCAGCAGCCAGCGGATGGCCCCAGATACGCAGTATTTT
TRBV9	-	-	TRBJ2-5	CASSVVSGSSATQYF	TGTGCCAGCAGCGTAGTATCGGGGAGTAGTGCGACCCAGTACTTC
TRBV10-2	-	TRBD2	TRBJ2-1	CASSEFSAGGFYNEQFF	TGCGCCAGCAGTGAGTTTTCAGCGGGAGGATTCTACAATGAGCAGTTCTTC
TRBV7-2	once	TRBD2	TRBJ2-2	CASSRAGPNTGELFF	TGTGCCAGCAGCCGAGCGGGACCGAACACCGGGGAGCTGTTTTTT
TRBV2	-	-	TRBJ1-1	CASNLQGNTEAFF	TGTGCCAGCAACCTACAGGGGAACACTGAAGCTTTCTTT
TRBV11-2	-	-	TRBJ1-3	CASSLEGWASSGNTIYF	TGTGCCAGCAGCTTAGAGGGTTGGGCCAGCTCTGGAAACACCATATATTTT
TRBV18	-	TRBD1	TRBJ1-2	CASSPGTGTGYTF	TGTGCCAGCTCACCAGGGACAGGGACGGGCTACACCTTC
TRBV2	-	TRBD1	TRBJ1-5	CASRGTVSNQPQHF	TGTGCCAGCAGGGGGACAGTTAGCAATCAGCCCCAGCATTTT
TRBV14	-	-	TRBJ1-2	CASIGHGYTF	TGTGCCAGCATTGGACATGGCTACACCTTC
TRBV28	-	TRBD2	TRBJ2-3	CASSLGLAGVGTQYF	TGTGCCAGCAGTTTAGGCCTAGCGGGAGTCGGAACGCAGTATTTT
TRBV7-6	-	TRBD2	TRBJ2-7	CASSSTSGSYEQYF	TGTGCCAGCAGCTCCACTAGCGGGAGTTACGAGCAGTACTTC
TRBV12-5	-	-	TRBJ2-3	CASGLGLTQYF	TGTGCTAGTGGTTTGGGACTTACGCAGTATTTT
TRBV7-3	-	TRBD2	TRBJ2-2	CASSLMGAASGSSGELFF	TGTGCCAGCAGCTTAATGGGCGCGGCTAGCGGGAGTTCCGGGGAGCTGTTTTTT